The source of this T cell receptor beta chain is a study of T cell responses to AZD1222 COVID-19 vaccine. Findings and caveats of the study: Only 5 or 6 people who got AZD1222 tested seropositive at baseline. The peak T cell response came first, and repertoires were sampled only after it.

Details on this clone: Its specificity is not known.

The V gene's germline CDR1 is LNHDA and CDR2 SQIVND (reference sequence). The CDR3 loop spans 14 amino acids. V was clipped by 7 bases and J by 5 bases, with 12 bases between them. The assay was immunoSEQ multiplex PCR, and TCRdb's table has in-frame clones only and misses some. The sample consists of over 120,000 clones, over 75% of them appearing once. This TCR was recovered from an adult in good health. The sequences come from peripheral blood, collected on day 0 of AZD1222 vaccination. V gene TRBV19 combines with J gene TRBJ1-6; D call uncertain. The CDR3, as DNA: TGTGCCAGTAATGACGGACCGAATAATTCACCCCTCCACTTT. Protein product: CASNDGPNNSPLHF.